This paragraph reports one T cell receptor (beta chain). Its antigen has not been determined. Base-call qualities are not available, and no considerably larger clone is one nucleotide away. Whole blood was collected in K2EDTA tubes by collaborating institutions according to the institutions' own protocols. For TCRbeta analysis, collaborators shipped samples in one of three forms: frozen whole blood, isolated PBMCs, or DNA extracted from either of those sample types. The data belong to a study of blood T cell repertoires in COVID-19 (dated by TCRdb to 2020 to 2021). For context, the study as a whole: Samples covering the acute and convalescent phases of COVID-19 were provided by collaborators in the United States, Italy and Spain. The prospective study material was composed of cDNA or gDNA derived from T cells, B-cell-depleted T cells, or PBMCs. Deeply sampled blood TCRbeta repertoires from subjects exposed to, actively infected with, or recovered from COVID-19 were included in the dataset. The repertoires were released in a freely available public database intended as a resource for research on the immune response to SARS-CoV-2. The samples were drawn from the first 160 participants of the ongoing ImmuneRACE study and from 1,200 or so subjects provided by 6 global collaborators. A de-identified subject ID, COVID-19 status, age in years and sex were almost always included in the sample metadata. Where available, HLA class I and class II types were taken from metadata supplied by the sample provider and were not determined by assay-based typing. General conclusions and limits of the study: How much clinical and demographic metadata was included differed by source and by participant, and the metadata was provided uncurated.

The immunoSEQ Assay, a bias-controlled multiplex PCR, was used to amplify TCRbeta CDR3 regions from genomic DNA. The original pipeline was this. The number of nucleated cells in each sample was estimated from the amplification of reference gene primers within the assay. To quantify the absolute abundance of each unique TCRbeta CDR3 rearrangement, sequence reads were collapsed and filtered. For each sample, productive Simpson clonality was calculated by taking the square root of Simpson's diversity index across productive rearrangements. TCRdb stores this immuneACCESS table with in-frame sequences only. Part of the clones is absent; in the studies checked, under half of the shortfall reflects unresolved V genes, and no reason is known for the rest. D and trimming come from the DNA, and the V and J calls and clone size come from that table. This sample is represented by 200,000 to 250,000 clones; roughly 85% of them were singletons. The top ten constitute 3.6% of the sample.

What was sequenced was peripheral blood. The TCR was taken from a woman aged 80 or over with acute or convalescent COVID-19.

The nucleotides are TGTGCCAGCAGCTCCCGGGACAGGGATCGGGGGACCGAATATTTT. Translated, this gives CASSSRDRDRGTEYF. The sequence is built from TRBV11-3 and TRBJ2-3; 9 middle bases align to TRBD1. Trimming takes 4 bases off V and 15 bases off J; junction bases not matched to a gene: 17. In the germline V gene, CDR1 corresponds to SGHNT and CDR2 to YENEEA. From the cysteine up to the phenylalanine, the CDR3 has a length of 15 residues. CDR3 DNA only is kept here, 45 bases in frame from base 1.